These 23 T cell receptor beta chains were all obtained from the same sample, sequenced in a study of cytomegalovirus exposure and HLA in healthy donors. Both 60 Vbeta primers and 13 Jbeta primers went into the PCR. Some clones are missing from TCRdb's copy, which holds only in-frame ones; the method was immunoSEQ multiplex PCR. The table lists 190,000 or so clones, 82% of them singletons. Input material: PBMCs. All receptors derive from a boy younger than 10 in good health and CMV-seronegative.

V gene TRBV6-1 combines with J gene TRBJ2-3, with 8 positions matching TRBD2. This CDR3 spans 17 amino acids. V trimming: 4 bases; J trimming: 2 bases; junction bases outside the gene matches: 11. Germline V CDR1 and CDR2: MNHNS, SASEGT. CDR3 amino acids: CASSAGLAGRATDTQYF. Written as DNA, the CDR3 is TGTGCCAGCAGTGCAGGGTTAGCGGGAAGAGCCACAGATACGCAGTATTTT.

This clone was counted only a few times. V usage is TRBV15 and J usage is TRBJ2-1, with 9 nucleotides matching TRBD2. CDR1 and CDR2 (germline): LNHNV, YYDKDF (reference sequence). V gave up 3 bases and J gave up 2 bases; unmatched junction bases: 8. CDR3 length: 17 residues. This CDR3 reads CATSRDPGLAAYNEQFF. The CDR3 nucleotides are TGTGCCACCAGCAGGGACCCGGGACTAGCTGCCTACAATGAGCAGTTCTTC.

J is TRBJ2-1 and V is TRBV7-9; D may be TRBD1 (7 bases). Deletions cut 5 bases from V and 4 bases from J, with 18 bases between. CDR3 size: 16 residues. CDR1 SEHNR and CDR2 FQNEAQ come from the germline V gene (reference sequence). CDR3 loop: CASSNLNRGGYNEQFF. The DNA for the CDR3 is TGTGCCAGCAGCAACCTCAACAGGGGAGGATACAATGAGCAGTTCTTC.

This chain links TRBV7-2 with TRBJ2-7; tentatively, D is TRBD2 (5 bases). V shed 5 bases and J shed 5 bases, with 13 bases lying between them. The CDR3 loop spans 13 amino acids. CDR1 is SGHTA, CDR2 FQGNSA, per germline. CDR3 coding DNA: TGTGCCAGCAGCCTTCTAGGAGCGGACGAGCAGTACTTC. Translating it yields CASSLLGADEQYF.

V gene TRBV23-1 combines with J gene TRBJ2-1, with 10 bases lining up with TRBD2. TRBV23-1 is known as an ORF, though its function is uncertain. CDR3 size: 18 residues. The junction had 8 bases not matched to a gene; V was cut back by 3 bases and J by 0 bases. CDR3 DNA sequence: TGCGCCAGCAGTCATCGAGGTAGCGGGGGGTCCTCCTACAATGAGCAGTTCTTC. Translation gives CASSHRGSGGSSYNEQFF.

The rearrangement uses TRBV18 and TRBJ2-1; TRBD2 might be the D (6 bases). The CDR3 totals 17 residues. CDR1 is KGHSH, CDR2 LQKENI, per germline. Trimming stripped 3 bases from V and 0 bases from J, with 15 bases between. CDR3 in DNA: TGTGCCAGCTCACCCTACCGACTAGGGATCTCCTACAATGAGCAGTTCTTC. Translated: CASSPYRLGISYNEQFF.

The V gene is TRBV4-3, the J gene TRBJ2-3; TRBD2 agrees at 7 bases. V shed 2 bases, J shed 2 bases, and the junction held 13 bases outside the gene matches. This CDR3 has 18 residues. Germline V gives CDR1 LGHNA, CDR2 YSLEER. CDR3: CASSQRALGGGITDTQYF. CDR3 nucleotides: TGCGCCAGCAGCCAACGGGCATTAGGCGGGGGAATCACAGATACGCAGTATTTT.

The J gene is TRBJ2-1, the V gene TRBV11-2, with 13 nucleotides matching TRBD2. The germline V gene has CDR1 SGHAT and CDR2 FQNNGV. This CDR3 is built from 15 residues. V shed 1 base, J shed 15 bases, and the junction held 9 bases outside the gene matches. CDR3 sequence: CASSLVGGLAGVGFF. In DNA form, the CDR3 reads TGTGCCAGCAGCTTAGTTGGTGGACTAGCGGGGGTTGGGTTCTTC. Together with reference TRBV11-2 and TRBJ2-1, the CDR3 gives the full variable domain: EAGVAQSPRYKIIEKRQSVAFWCNPISGHATLYWYQQILGQGPKLLIQFQNNGVVDDSQLPKDRFSAERLKGVDSTLKIQPAKLEDSAVYLCASSLVGGLAGVGFFGPGTRLTVL.

V gene TRBV2 combines with J gene TRBJ1-2; D perhaps matches TRBD1 (5 bases). The CDR3 has 16 amino acids. V was clipped by 0 bases and J by 8 bases, with 19 bases between them. Germline loops: CDR1 SNHLY, CDR2 FYNNEI. This CDR3 is CASSEALRKGAYGYTF. The CDR3 nucleotides are TGTGCCAGCAGTGAAGCGCTTCGGAAAGGGGCTTACGGCTACACCTTC.

V is TRBV6-5 and J is TRBJ1-1; weak D call: TRBD1 (6 bases). CDR1 is MNHEY and CDR2 is SVGAGI in the germline V gene. The CDR3 length is 14 residues. V was trimmed by 7 bases and J by 1 base, leaving 13 bases between them. CDR3 DNA sequence: TGTGCCAGCATCCAACAGGGAGCGAACACTGAAGCTTTCTTT. Its translation: CASIQQGANTEAFF.

For this clone: An end of the junction does not agree with germline; a read error may underlie this. The chain is built from TRBV10-2 and TRBJ2-3, with TRBD2 matching over 10 bases. The CDR3 is 13 residues long. Germline CDR1 WSHSY, CDR2 SAAADI. CDR3 amino acids: CASSEIWSSGGHF. The DNA for the CDR3 is TGCGCCAGCAGTGAGATCTGGAGTAGCGGGGGGCATTTT.

V usage is TRBV5-4 and J usage is TRBJ2-7; TRBD1 is a possible D gene (7 bases). V shed 0 bases and J shed 4 bases, with 11 bases lying between them. Per germline, CDR1 SGHNT and CDR2 YYREEE (reference sequence). This CDR3 is built from 14 residues. The DNA for the CDR3 is TGTGCCAGCAGCTTGGTGGGGGGACAGTACGAGCAGTACTTC. It encodes CASSLVGGQYEQYF. The variable domain in full, completed from reference TRBV5-4 and TRBJ2-7, reads ETGVTQSPTHLIKTRGQQVTLRCSSQSGHNTVSWYQQALGQGPQFIFQYYREEENGRGNFPPRFSGLQFPNYSSELNVNALELDDSALYLCASSLVGGQYEQYFGPGTRLTVT.

V is TRBV4-2 and J is TRBJ2-5; D perhaps matches TRBD2 (6 bases). Trimming stripped 1 base from V and 11 bases from J, with 23 bases between. Germline V gene lookup returns CDR1 LGHNA and CDR2 YNFKEQ. There are 16 residues in the CDR3. The CDR3 DNA is TGTGCCAGCAGCCAAGCTCACGGCGGGGCCCCTGGGGAGCAGTACTTC. It is translated as CASSQAHGGAPGEQYF.

V is TRBV30 and J is TRBJ2-5, with TRBD2 matching over 9 bases. CDR3 length: 14 residues. V was pared by 5 bases and J by 7 bases, with 11 bases of the junction left unmatched. Germline values: CDR1 GTSNPN, CDR2 SVGIG (reference sequence). CDR3 sequence: CAWGFVAGGWTQYF. The CDR3 DNA reads TGTGCCTGGGGGTTCGTGGCGGGGGGGTGGACCCAGTACTTC.

This sequence joins TRBV5-6 and TRBJ2-2; 11 nucleotides agree with TRBD2. V shed 4 bases, J shed 5 bases, and the junction held 7 bases outside the gene matches. In germline, CDR1 is SGHDT, CDR2 YYEEEE. The CDR3 is 16 residues long. CDR3: CASSTTLAGGTGELFF. CDR3 DNA: TGTGCCAGCAGCACGACCCTAGCGGGGGGAACCGGGGAGCTGTTTTTT.

The V gene is TRBV7-2, the J gene TRBJ1-4; D is uncertain. The CDR3 loop spans 13 amino acids. Trimming took off 7 bases at V and 8 bases at J, with 14 bases between the two ends. Germline CDR1 and CDR2: SGHTA and FQGNSA. The CDR3 coding sequence is TGTGCCAGCACCTCAGGCCCGGGGGAAAAACTGTTTTTT. This codes for CASTSGPGEKLFF.

This chain joins TRBV6-5 and TRBJ1-6, with 7 bases matching TRBD1. Germline CDR1 is MNHEY and CDR2 is SVGAGI. J lost 10 bases, V lost 2 bases, and 8 bases had no gene match. CDR3 length: 15 residues. The CDR3 is CASSYTGEQESPLHF. The CDR3 DNA follows: TGTGCCAGCAGTTACACAGGGGAGCAGGAATCACCCCTCCACTTT.

The chain recombines TRBV10-3 with TRBJ1-1, with D unclear. The CDR3 is made up of 12 amino acids. Germline CDR1 is ENHRY and CDR2 is SYGVKD. Trimming pared 7 bases from V and 3 bases from J, leaving 9 bases between. The CDR3 sequence: CAIKRQDTEAFF. The DNA of the CDR3 is TGTGCCATCAAGCGGCAGGACACTGAAGCTTTCTTT.

The chain carries TRBV12-5 and TRBJ1-1, with 8 bases matching TRBD1. Germline V lookup: CDR1 LGHNT, CDR2 FRNRAP. This CDR3 is 13 amino acids long. V trimming: 3 bases; J trimming: 11 bases; junction bases outside the gene matches: 8. As DNA, the CDR3 is TGTGCTAGTGGTTTCCCCCGGACAGGGCCGGCTTTCTTT. As protein: CASGFPRTGPAFF.

This clone was counted once. The chain links TRBV13 to TRBJ2-3, with D unclear. CDR1 is PRHDT and CDR2 is FYEKMQ in the germline V gene (reference sequence). The CDR3 covers 12 residues. Trimming stripped 0 bases from V and 5 bases from J, with 3 bases between. The CDR3 here is CASSLGRDTQYF. The CDR3 DNA follows: TGTGCCAGCAGCTTAGGTAGAGATACGCAGTATTTT. The variable domain in full, completed from reference TRBV13 and TRBJ2-3, reads AAGVIQSPRHLIKEKRETATLKCYPIPRHDTVYWYQQGPGQDPQFLISFYEKMQSDKGSIPDRFSAQQFSDYHSELNMSSLELGDSALYFCASSLGRDTQYFGPGTRLTVL.

The chain recombines TRBV19 with TRBJ1-2; D remains ambiguous. CDR1 and CDR2 from the germline V gene are LNHDA and SQIVND (reference sequence). V was cut by 3 bases and J by 4 bases, with 12 bases left in between. CDR3 size: 14 residues. CDR3 region: CASSIQREVYGYTF. For the CDR3, the DNA is TGTGCCAGTAGTATCCAAAGAGAAGTCTATGGCTACACCTTC. Full variable domain (remainder filled in from reference TRBV19 and TRBJ1-2): DGGITQSPKYLFRKEGQNVTLSCEQNLNHDAMYWYRQDPGQGLRLIYYSQIVNDFQKGDIAEGYSVSREKKESFPLTVTSAQKNPTAFYLCASSIQREVYGYTFGSGTRLTVV.

The rearrangement joins TRBV18 to TRBJ2-3; 7 bases agree with TRBD1. V lost 0 bases and J lost 1; bases outside the gene matches: 4. The CDR3 covers 16 residues. CDR1 and CDR2 (germline): KGHSH, LQKENI. DNA for the CDR3: TGTGCCAGCTCACCACCGGGACAGTCCCGCACAGATACGCAGTATTTT. This gives the protein CASSPPGQSRTDTQYF.

V is TRBV4-3 and J is TRBJ2-1; D call uncertain. Trimming took 0 bases from V and 12 from J, leaving 15 bases between them. The CDR3 has 14 amino acids. The germline CDR1 and CDR2 sequences are LGHNA and YSLEER. The CDR3 reads CASSQDRNSLGQFF. DNA of the CDR3: TGCGCCAGCAGCCAAGATCGGAACTCTCTAGGGCAGTTCTTC.